This TCR beta chain was documented in a study of T cell responses to AZD1222 COVID-19 vaccine. Study results and limitations: Per reports, nearly half of all spike-specific TCRs target regions that are unmutated in variants. Among those given AZD1222, only five to seven were seropositive at baseline. Across the whole spike, CD4 TCRs peaked at regions 160-218 and 743-854.

In the case of this clone: Its antigen is still unknown.

The CDR3 runs to 11 residues. The germline CDR1 and CDR2 sequences are DFQATT and SNEGSKA (reference sequence). The germline V and J ends were trimmed by 4 bases and 5 bases, with 9 bases remaining between them. Clones were read by immunoSEQ multiplex PCR, and TCRdb kept only the in-frame ones, dropping some. The data show 50,000 to 70,000 clones, more than 80% seen once. J is TRBJ2-7 and V is TRBV20-1; no clear D gene. The sequencing used peripheral blood, collected on day 0 of MenACWY control vaccination. The TCR originated in an adult in good health. The CDR3 DNA is TGCAGTGCTATGCTTGGGGACGAGCAGTACTTC. Amino acid sequence: CSAMLGDEQYF.